Detailed here is one T cell receptor beta chain. A junction boundary mismatches the germline segment, possibly from a read error. Per the study methods: Amplification of reference gene primers provided the estimated nucleated cell counts. Sequenced by immunoSEQ multiplex PCR; TCRdb stores in-frame clones only, minus some. That table is the source of V, J and clone size, and D and trimming were worked out from the DNA. This table has some 180,000 clones, approximately 89% appearing once. This entry belongs to a study of blood T cell repertoires in COVID-19. Study information: Italy, Spain and the United States were the sources of the convalescent and acute COVID-19 samples. T cells, B-cell-depleted T cells, or PBMCs provided the cDNA or gDNA that served as material.

Looked up from germline, CDR1 is SSHAT and CDR2 is FNYEAQ (reference sequence). The CDR3 consists of 13 residues. This chain joins TRBV7-7 and TRBJ2-2; no reliable D call. This receptor was identified in a woman aged 55-69 years with acute or convalescent COVID-19. The sample comprised peripheral blood. The CDR3 DNA reads TGTGCTAGCAGCTTAGACTTATCCGGGGAGCTGTTTTTT. Its protein product is CASSLDLSGELFF.